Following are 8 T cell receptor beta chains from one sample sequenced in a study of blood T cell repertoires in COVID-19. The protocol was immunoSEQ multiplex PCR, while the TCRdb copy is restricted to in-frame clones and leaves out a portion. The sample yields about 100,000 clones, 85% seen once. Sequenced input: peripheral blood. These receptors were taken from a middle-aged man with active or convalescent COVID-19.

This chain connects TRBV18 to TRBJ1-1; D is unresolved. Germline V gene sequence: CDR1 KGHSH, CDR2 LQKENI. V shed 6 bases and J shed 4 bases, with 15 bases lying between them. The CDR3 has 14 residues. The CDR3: CASSPPGGSTEAFF. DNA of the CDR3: TGTGCCAGCTCGCCCCCGGGAGGGAGCACTGAAGCTTTCTTT.

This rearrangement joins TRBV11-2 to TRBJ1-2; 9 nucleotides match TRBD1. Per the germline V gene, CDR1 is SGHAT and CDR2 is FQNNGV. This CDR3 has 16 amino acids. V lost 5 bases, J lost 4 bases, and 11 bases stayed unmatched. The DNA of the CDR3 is TGTGCCAGCAGCCCCAGAACAGGGGGCTCCGTCTATGGCTACACCTTC. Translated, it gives CASSPRTGGSVYGYTF.

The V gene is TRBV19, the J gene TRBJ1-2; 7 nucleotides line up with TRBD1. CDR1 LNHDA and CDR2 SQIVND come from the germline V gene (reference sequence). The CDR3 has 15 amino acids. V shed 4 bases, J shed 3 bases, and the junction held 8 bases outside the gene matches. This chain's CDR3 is CASSSPGQSHYGYTF. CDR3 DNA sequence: TGTGCCAGTAGTAGTCCGGGACAGAGCCACTATGGCTACACCTTC.

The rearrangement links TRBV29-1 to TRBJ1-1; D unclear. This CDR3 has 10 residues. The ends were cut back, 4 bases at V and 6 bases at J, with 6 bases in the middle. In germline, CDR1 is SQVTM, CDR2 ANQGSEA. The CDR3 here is CSVAVPEAFF. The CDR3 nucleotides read TGCAGCGTTGCAGTCCCTGAAGCTTTCTTT.

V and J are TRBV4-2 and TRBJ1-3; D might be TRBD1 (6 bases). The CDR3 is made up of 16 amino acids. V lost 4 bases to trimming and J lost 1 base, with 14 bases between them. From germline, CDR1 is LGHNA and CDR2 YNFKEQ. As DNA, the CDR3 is TGTGCCAGCAGCCGGACAACAGGGTTTTCTGGAAACACCATATATTTT. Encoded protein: CASSRTTGFSGNTIYF.

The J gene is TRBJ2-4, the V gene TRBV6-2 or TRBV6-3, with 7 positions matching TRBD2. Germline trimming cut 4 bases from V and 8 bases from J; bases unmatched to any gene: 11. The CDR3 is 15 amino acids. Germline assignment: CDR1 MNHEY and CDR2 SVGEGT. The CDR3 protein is CASSSRSGTLDIQYF. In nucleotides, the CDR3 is TGTGCCAGCAGTTCGAGGAGCGGGACTCTGGACATTCAGTACTTC.

This CDR3 reads CASSQDWAGGYGYTF. In DNA form, the CDR3 reads TGTGCCAGCAGCCAAGACTGGGCAGGAGGCTATGGCTACACCTTC. This chain links TRBV3-1 (or the pseudogene TRBV3-2) with TRBJ1-2; D not resolved. Trimming removed 0 bases from V and 4 bases from J, with 12 bases in between. The CDR3 extends over 15 amino acids. CDR1 and CDR2 from the germline V gene are LGHDT and YNNKEL (reference sequence).

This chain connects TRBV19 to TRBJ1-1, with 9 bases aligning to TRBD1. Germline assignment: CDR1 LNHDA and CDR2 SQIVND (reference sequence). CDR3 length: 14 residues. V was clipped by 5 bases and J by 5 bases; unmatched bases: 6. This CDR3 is CASSSQTGGTEAFF. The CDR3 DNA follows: TGTGCCAGTAGTTCCCAGACAGGGGGGACTGAAGCTTTCTTT.